A selection of T cell receptor beta chains follows, all from one sample in a study of blood T cell repertoires in COVID-19. Clones were read by immunoSEQ multiplex PCR, and TCRdb kept only the in-frame ones, dropping some. The table includes some 290,000 clones, 90% detected once. The sample consisted of PBMCs or T cells enriched from blood (not recorded which). These TCRs come from a woman in her 30s who had been exposed to COVID-19. The CDR3 runs from the conserved cysteine through the conserved F or W. A D gene is named only where the DNA matches it firmly. Rows may omit the clone size; those that give it use once, few, many or a size class.

CDR3 length | D gene | J gene | clone size | V gene | CDR3 protein | CDR3 DNA
14 | . | TRBJ2-5 | . | TRBV18 | CASSPPQAQETQYF | TGTGCCAGCTCACCACCGCAAGCCCAAGAGACCCAGTACTTC
16 | . | TRBJ1-2 | . | TRBV4-2 | CASSQPGLPRDYGYTF | TGTGCCAGCAGCCAACCAGGACTCCCGCGGGACTATGGCTACACCTTC
13 | . | TRBJ1-2 | . | TRBV27 | CASRGGAYYGYTF | TGTGCCAGCAGGGGGGGGGCATACTATGGCTACACCTTC
16 | . | TRBJ1-2 | once | TRBV3-1/TRBV3-2 | CASSQDHGGSVDGYTF | TGTGCCAGCAGCCAAGATCATGGAGGGTCGGTCGATGGCTACACCTTC
17 | TRBD2 | TRBJ2-2 | . | TRBV7-6 | CASRSAAGTSGAGELFF | TGTGCCAGCAGGTCTGCGGCCGGGACTAGCGGGGCCGGGGAGCTGTTTTTT
14 | . | TRBJ2-7 | few | TRBV6-2/TRBV6-3 | CASSRVREPYEQYF | TGTGCCAGCAGTCGGGTCAGAGAACCCTACGAGCAGTACTTC
15 | TRBD2 | TRBJ2-5 | . | TRBV6-5 | CASSRGGAPGETQYF | TGTGCCAGCAGTAGGGGAGGGGCCCCAGGGGAGACCCAGTACTTC
12 | . | TRBJ1-1 | . | TRBV7-9 | CASSSTDTEAFF | TGTGCCAGCAGCTCCACGGACACTGAAGCTTTCTTT
16 | . | TRBJ1-6 | few | TRBV27 | CASSLKVTGYNSPLHF | TGTGCCAGCAGTTTGAAAGTGACGGGGTATAATTCACCCCTCCACTTT
13 | . | TRBJ2-7 | . | TRBV20-1 | CSASDGSSYEQYF | TGCAGTGCTAGTGACGGGAGCTCCTACGAGCAGTACTTC
16 | . | TRBJ2-7 | once | TRBV19 | CASSKTGWLEYYEQYF | TGTGCCAGTAGTAAAACAGGCTGGTTAGAGTACTACGAGCAGTACTTC
18 | . | TRBJ1-3 | . | TRBV4-1 | CASSPSGQTKSSGNTIYF | TGCGCCAGCAGCCCCTCAGGGCAGACCAAGAGCTCTGGAAACACCATATATTTT
17 | TRBD2 | TRBJ2-3 | . | TRBV7-9 | CASSPTSGGLSTDTQYF | TGTGCCAGCAGCCCGACTAGCGGGGGCCTTAGCACAGATACGCAGTATTTT
16 | TRBD2 | TRBJ2-1 | . | TRBV4-1 | CASSPNLAGGYNEQFF | TGCGCCAGCAGCCCGAACCTAGCGGGGGGGTACAATGAGCAGTTCTTC
14 | . | TRBJ1-1 | . | TRBV3-1/TRBV3-2 | CASSPYQGGTEAFF | TGTGCCAGCAGCCCCTATCAAGGGGGAACTGAAGCTTTCTTT
17 | . | TRBJ2-6 | once | TRBV10-2 | CASSGAGLYSGANVLTF | TGCGCCAGCAGTGGGGCAGGGCTGTACTCTGGGGCCAACGTCCTGACTTTC
14 | . | TRBJ2-5 | . | TRBV4-2 | CASSQRTYQETQYF | TGTGCCAGCAGCCAACGGACATACCAAGAGACCCAGTACTTC
17 | . | TRBJ2-3 | . | TRBV7-9 | CASSLAVGSSLADTQYF | TGTGCCAGCAGCTTAGCGGTCGGGTCTAGCCTTGCAGATACGCAGTATTTT
16 | . | TRBJ1-3 | . | TRBV6-1 | CASSDPNLLPGNTIYF | TGTGCCAGCAGTGACCCCAACTTGCTCCCTGGAAACACCATATATTTT
13 | . | TRBJ2-7 | . | TRBV4-1 | CASSQQFSYEQYF | TGCGCCAGCAGCCAACAGTTCTCCTACGAGCAGTACTTC
15 | . | TRBJ2-7 | . | TRBV13 | CASSLEQGPLYEQYF | TGTGCCAGCAGCTTAGAACAGGGACCCCTCTACGAGCAGTACTTC
17 | TRBD1 | TRBJ2-5 | . | TRBV3-1/TRBV3-2 | CASSQVRGTGFKETQYF | TGTGCCAGCAGCCAAGTTCGAGGGACAGGGTTTAAAGAGACCCAGTACTTC
18 | TRBD1 | TRBJ1-4 | . | TRBV5-4 | CASSFHRDRGTINEKLFF | TGTGCCAGCAGCTTTCACCGGGACAGGGGGACCATTAATGAAAAACTGTTTTTT
15 | . | TRBJ1-2 | . | TRBV4-1 | CASSHLGRGRHGYTF | TGCGCCAGCAGCCACCTTGGAAGGGGTCGGCACGGCTACACCTTC
14 | . | TRBJ1-1 | . | TRBV7-2 | CASSLRGSNTEAFF | TGTGCCAGCAGCTTAAGGGGCTCGAACACTGAAGCTTTCTTT
17 | TRBD2 | TRBJ2-5 | . | TRBV7-6 | CASSIVAGGRASETQYF | TGTGCCAGCAGCATCGTAGCGGGGGGGAGGGCGTCGGAGACCCAGTACTTC
15 | TRBD1 | TRBJ1-1 | . | TRBV6-5 | CASSIFRDRGPEAFF | TGTGCCAGCAGTATCTTCCGGGACAGGGGGCCTGAAGCTTTCTTT
13 | . | TRBJ2-6 | . | TRBV12-5 | CASGLSGANVLTF | TGTGCTAGTGGACTGTCTGGGGCCAACGTCCTGACTTTC